This is a list of T cell receptor beta chains from one sample in a study of CD8+ T cells in alopecia areata. The protocol was immunoSEQ multiplex PCR, while the TCRdb copy is restricted to in-frame clones and leaves out a portion. The data contain about 150,000 clones, 45% to 60% of them singletons. This sample comprised CD8+ T cells sorted from blood, obtained at week 4, from a patient treated with tofacitinib. These receptors were obtained from a human donor with alopecia areata. CDR3s include the opening cysteine and the closing phenylalanine or tryptophan. Each record gives: CDR3 protein, CDR3 length, V gene, J gene.

CASTDFTDTQYF,12,TRBV27,TRBJ2-3
CASVSGGPNEQFF,13,TRBV10-2,TRBJ2-1
CASSSRLGPGYNEQFF,16,TRBV13,TRBJ2-1
CASSLIGGEQYF,12,TRBV13,TRBJ2-7
CASSHGQTNYGYTF,14,TRBV7-9,TRBJ1-2
CASSAYYEQYF,11,TRBV11-2,TRBJ2-7
CASSLGTGFDNEQFF,15,TRBV5-1,TRBJ2-1
CASSQNRVTGANVLTF,16,TRBV14,TRBJ2-6
CSVVQENTEAFF,12,TRBV29-1,TRBJ1-1
CASSLQDPNEQFF,13,TRBV5-1,TRBJ2-1
CASSRNRQETQYF,13,TRBV7-2,TRBJ2-5
CASSAYGGGRADTQYF,16,TRBV9,TRBJ2-3
CASSPQQGRYEQYF,14,TRBV7-9,TRBJ2-7
CAWSVRGGSSEQYF,14,TRBV30,TRBJ2-7
CASSLTGVVYEQYF,14,TRBV7-9,TRBJ2-7
CASSQIQGLVYEQYF,15,TRBV4-3,TRBJ2-7
CASTLEGHRGLGGYTF,16,TRBV2,TRBJ1-2
CSVDARDRGSYEQYF,15,TRBV29-1,TRBJ2-7
CASSLAADDFYEQYF,15,TRBV7-2,TRBJ2-7
CASSRRDSEAFF,12,TRBV4-1,TRBJ1-1
CASSLRQKESYEQYF,15,TRBV7-8,TRBJ2-7
CASSVEPDGGNYGYTF,16,TRBV9,TRBJ1-2
CAWTAKNTEAFF,12,TRBV30,TRBJ1-1
CASSPNTDTQYF,12,TRBV13,TRBJ2-3
CASTPDRTYQETQYF,15,TRBV6-5,TRBJ2-5
CASSHPGTGLREQYF,15,TRBV14,TRBJ2-7
CASSSGLEQETQYF,14,TRBV7-8,TRBJ2-5
CASGSMTGGSDTQYF,15,TRBV2,TRBJ2-3
CAWGQGKNTEAFF,13,TRBV30,TRBJ1-1
CASGTWDQETQYF,13,TRBV19,TRBJ2-5
CASRVTGGGTEAFF,14,TRBV7-9,TRBJ1-1